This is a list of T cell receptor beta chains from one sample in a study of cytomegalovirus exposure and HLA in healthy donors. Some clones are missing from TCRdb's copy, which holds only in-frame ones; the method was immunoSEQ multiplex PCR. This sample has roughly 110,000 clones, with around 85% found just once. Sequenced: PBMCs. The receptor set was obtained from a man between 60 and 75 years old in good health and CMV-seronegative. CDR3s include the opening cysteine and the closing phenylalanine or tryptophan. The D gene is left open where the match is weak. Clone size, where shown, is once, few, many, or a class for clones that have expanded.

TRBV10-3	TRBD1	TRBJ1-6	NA	TGTGCCATCAGTGACAGGACAGGAGCGGATAATTCACCCCTCCACTTT	CAISDRTGADNSPLHF
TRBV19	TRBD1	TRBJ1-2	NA	TGTGCCAGTAACGGGCGGACAGGCCGAGCTAACTATGGCTACACCTTC	CASNGRTGRANYGYTF
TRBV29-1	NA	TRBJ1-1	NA	TGCAGCGCCTTCCCGTACAGGGACCCCACTGAAGCTTTCTTT	CSAFPYRDPTEAFF
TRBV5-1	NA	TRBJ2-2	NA	TGCGCCAGCAGCTTGACGATGGGCTTTGCCGGGGAGCTGTTTTTT	CASSLTMGFAGELFF
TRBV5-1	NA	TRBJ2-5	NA	TGCGCCAGCTTTTTTTTTCCGGGCCAAGAGACCCAGTACTTC	CASFFFPGQETQYF
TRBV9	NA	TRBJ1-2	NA	TGTGCCAGCAAGAAGAGGACAGATAATAACTATGGCTACACCTTC	CASKKRTDNNYGYTF
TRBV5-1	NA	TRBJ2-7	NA	TGCGCCAGCAGCTCTCCTAGCTACGAGCAGTACTTC	CASSSPSYEQYF
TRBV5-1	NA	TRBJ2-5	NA	TGCGCCAGCAGCGGTGGAGTGGTCGAGACCCAGTACTTC	CASSGGVVETQYF
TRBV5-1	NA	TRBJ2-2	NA	TGCGCCAGCAGCTTGGCTCAGAGGTGGACCGGGGAGCTGTTTTTT	CASSLAQRWTGELFF
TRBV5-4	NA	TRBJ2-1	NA	TGTGCCAGCAGCGCCAAGGGGGATGAGCAGTTCTTC	CASSAKGDEQFF
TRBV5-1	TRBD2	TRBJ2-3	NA	TGCGCCAGCAGTGAGGCGGGGGGCGGAACAGATACGCAGTATTTT	CASSEAGGGTDTQYF
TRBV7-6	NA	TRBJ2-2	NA	TGTGCCAGCAGCTTAGCAGCGATGATAGGCACCGGGGAGCTGTTTTTT	CASSLAAMIGTGELFF
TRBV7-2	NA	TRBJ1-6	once	TGTGCCAGCAGCCAAACATATAATTCACCCCTCCACTTT	CASSQTYNSPLHF
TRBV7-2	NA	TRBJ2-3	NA	TGTGCCAGCAGCTTGGGACTCTCCACAGATACGCAGTATTTT	CASSLGLSTDTQYF
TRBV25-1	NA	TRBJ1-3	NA	TGTGCCAGCAGTGCGACAGTCAACTCTGGAAACACCATATATTTT	CASSATVNSGNTIYF
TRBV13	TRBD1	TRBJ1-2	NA	TGTGCCAGCAGCCTACAGGGGGCGAATGGCTACACCTTC	CASSLQGANGYTF
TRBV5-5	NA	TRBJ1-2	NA	TGTGCCAGCAGCCCCTCAGGGAACTTTGGCTACACCTTC	CASSPSGNFGYTF
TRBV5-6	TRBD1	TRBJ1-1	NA	TGTGCCAGCAGCTTGGGGGGACAGGGGAACACTGAAGCTTTCTTT	CASSLGGQGNTEAFF
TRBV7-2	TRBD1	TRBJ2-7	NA	TGTGCCAGCAGCTCGGACAGGGGGCGGTCCTACGAGCAGTACTTC	CASSSDRGRSYEQYF
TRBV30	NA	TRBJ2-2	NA	TGTGCCTGGAGTGGGCAGATGAACACCGGGGAGCTGTTTTTT	CAWSGQMNTGELFF
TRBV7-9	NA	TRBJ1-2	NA	TGTGCCAGCAGCCCGCGGGCCGTTAACTATGGCTACACCTTC	CASSPRAVNYGYTF
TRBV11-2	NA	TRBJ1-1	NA	TGTGCCAGCAGCTTAGTGGCGGACACTGAAGCTTTCTTT	CASSLVADTEAFF
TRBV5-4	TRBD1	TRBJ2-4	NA	TGTGCCAGCAGCTATGGGACAGGGGGGAACATTCAGTACTTC	CASSYGTGGNIQYF
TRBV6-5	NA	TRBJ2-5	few	TGTGCCAGCAGTTATAGTGGGGCTTCGCAAGAGACCCAGTACTTC	CASSYSGASQETQYF
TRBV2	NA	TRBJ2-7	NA	TGTGCCAACCATCGGGGTAGAGAGCAGTACTTC	CANHRGREQYF
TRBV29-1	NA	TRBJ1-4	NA	TGCAGCGTTGAAGATTGGGGAGGGGATAATGAAAAACTGTTTTTT	CSVEDWGGDNEKLFF
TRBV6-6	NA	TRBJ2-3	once	TGTGCCAGCAGTTACGACCTAGCGTCAGATACGCAGTATTTT	CASSYDLASDTQYF
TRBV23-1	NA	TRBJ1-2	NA	TGCGCCAGCAGTCATTGCTCAGGGTACTATGGCTACACCTTC	CASSHCSGYYGYTF
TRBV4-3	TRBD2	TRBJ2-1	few	TGCGCCAGCAGCCACCGGGGACTAGCGGGGGACAATGAGCAGTTCTTC	CASSHRGLAGDNEQFF
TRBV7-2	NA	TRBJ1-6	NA	TGTGCCAGCAGCTTAGCGGGACTTGGTAATTCACCCCTCCACTTT	CASSLAGLGNSPLHF
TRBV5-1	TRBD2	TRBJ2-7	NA	TGCGCCAGCACCCCTTTAATAGCGGGAAGCGAGCAGTACTTC	CASTPLIAGSEQYF
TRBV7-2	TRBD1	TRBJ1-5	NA	TGTGCCAGCAGTAGAGGGACAGGGGGAAATCAGCCCCAGCATTTT	CASSRGTGGNQPQHF
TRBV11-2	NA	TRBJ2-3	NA	TGTGCCAGCAGCGGACAGCTCACAGATACGCAGTATTTT	CASSGQLTDTQYF
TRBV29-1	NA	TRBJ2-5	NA	TGCAGCGTTGATTCGGGGCAAGAGACCCAGTACTTC	CSVDSGQETQYF
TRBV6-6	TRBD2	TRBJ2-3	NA	TGTGCCAGCAGTTACCCTCAAGCGGGGAGCCGGGATACGCAGTATTTT	CASSYPQAGSRDTQYF
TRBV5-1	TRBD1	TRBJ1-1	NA	TGCGCCAGCAGCTTACAGGGGGCAGGGACTGAAGCTTTCTTT	CASSLQGAGTEAFF
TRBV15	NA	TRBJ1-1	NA	TGTGCCACCAGCAGAGATGGGCGGGGAAACACTGAAGCTTTCTTT	CATSRDGRGNTEAFF
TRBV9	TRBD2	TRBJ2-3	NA	TGTGCCAGCAGCGTTCTAGGACTAGCGGGGGTCACAGATACGCAGTATTTT	CASSVLGLAGVTDTQYF
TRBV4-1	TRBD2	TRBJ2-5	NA	TGCGCCAGCAGCCAGGGCGCCGGGGGGGTCCAAGAGACCCAGTACTTC	CASSQGAGGVQETQYF
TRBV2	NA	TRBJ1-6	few	TGTGCCAGCAGCCGGACAGTATATAATTCACCCCTCCACTTT	CASSRTVYNSPLHF
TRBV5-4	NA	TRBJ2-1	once	TGTGCCAGCAAGGAGGGCGGGGGCACTATAGATCCCTACAATGAGCAGTTCTTC	CASKEGGGTIDPYNEQFF
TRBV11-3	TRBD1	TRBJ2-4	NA	TGTGCCAGCAGCTTAGGAGGGACAGGGGGCGTAAACATTCAGTACTTC	CASSLGGTGGVNIQYF
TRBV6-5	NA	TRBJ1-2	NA	TGTGCCAGCGGGGAGGGTAATGGCTATGGCTACACCTTC	CASGEGNGYGYTF
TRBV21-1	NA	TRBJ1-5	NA	TGTGCCAGCAGCCCCCCTTGGACAGTCAATCAGCCCCAGCATTTT	CASSPPWTVNQPQHF
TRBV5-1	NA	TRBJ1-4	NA	TGCGCCAGCAGTATCCAGGACAGAAATGAAAAACTGTTTTTT	CASSIQDRNEKLFF
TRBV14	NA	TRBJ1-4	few	TGTGCCAGCAGTCGGACAGCTACTAATGAAAAACTGTTTTTT	CASSRTATNEKLFF
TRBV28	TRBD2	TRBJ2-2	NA	TGTGCCAGCAGTTTATTATGGGAGGGGAACACCGGGGAGCTGTTTTTT	CASSLLWEGNTGELFF
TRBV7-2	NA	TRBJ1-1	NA	TGTGCCAGCAGCTACACATCCGGGATTGGAGCTTTCTTT	CASSYTSGIGAFF